This T cell receptor beta chain came from a study of cytomegalovirus exposure and HLA in healthy donors. The sample holds a few counts of this clone. Its antigen is as yet unknown. The PCR employed 60 Vbeta primers together with 13 Jbeta primers. Here immunoSEQ multiplex PCR was the method, and the copy in TCRdb shows in-frame clones only, minus some. The data hold roughly 150,000 clones, with 78% observed a single time. Study outcomes and limitations: Earlier findings revealed that most TCR beta V segments proved productive either about 87% or about 30% of the time.

Trimming pared 4 bases from V and 3 bases from J, leaving 18 bases between. This CDR3 is built from 17 residues. Germline lookup yields CDR1 LGHNA and CDR2 YNFKEQ. Specimen: PBMCs. J is TRBJ2-2 and V is TRBV4-2, with TRBD1 as a possible D gene (7 bases). The sequence was collected from a woman aged 40 to 50 in good health and CMV-seropositive. The DNA of the CDR3 is TGTGCCAGCAGCCCTCAAGAGGCAGGGGGGTACACCGGGGAGCTGTTTTTT. The encoded protein is CASSPQEAGGYTGELFF.